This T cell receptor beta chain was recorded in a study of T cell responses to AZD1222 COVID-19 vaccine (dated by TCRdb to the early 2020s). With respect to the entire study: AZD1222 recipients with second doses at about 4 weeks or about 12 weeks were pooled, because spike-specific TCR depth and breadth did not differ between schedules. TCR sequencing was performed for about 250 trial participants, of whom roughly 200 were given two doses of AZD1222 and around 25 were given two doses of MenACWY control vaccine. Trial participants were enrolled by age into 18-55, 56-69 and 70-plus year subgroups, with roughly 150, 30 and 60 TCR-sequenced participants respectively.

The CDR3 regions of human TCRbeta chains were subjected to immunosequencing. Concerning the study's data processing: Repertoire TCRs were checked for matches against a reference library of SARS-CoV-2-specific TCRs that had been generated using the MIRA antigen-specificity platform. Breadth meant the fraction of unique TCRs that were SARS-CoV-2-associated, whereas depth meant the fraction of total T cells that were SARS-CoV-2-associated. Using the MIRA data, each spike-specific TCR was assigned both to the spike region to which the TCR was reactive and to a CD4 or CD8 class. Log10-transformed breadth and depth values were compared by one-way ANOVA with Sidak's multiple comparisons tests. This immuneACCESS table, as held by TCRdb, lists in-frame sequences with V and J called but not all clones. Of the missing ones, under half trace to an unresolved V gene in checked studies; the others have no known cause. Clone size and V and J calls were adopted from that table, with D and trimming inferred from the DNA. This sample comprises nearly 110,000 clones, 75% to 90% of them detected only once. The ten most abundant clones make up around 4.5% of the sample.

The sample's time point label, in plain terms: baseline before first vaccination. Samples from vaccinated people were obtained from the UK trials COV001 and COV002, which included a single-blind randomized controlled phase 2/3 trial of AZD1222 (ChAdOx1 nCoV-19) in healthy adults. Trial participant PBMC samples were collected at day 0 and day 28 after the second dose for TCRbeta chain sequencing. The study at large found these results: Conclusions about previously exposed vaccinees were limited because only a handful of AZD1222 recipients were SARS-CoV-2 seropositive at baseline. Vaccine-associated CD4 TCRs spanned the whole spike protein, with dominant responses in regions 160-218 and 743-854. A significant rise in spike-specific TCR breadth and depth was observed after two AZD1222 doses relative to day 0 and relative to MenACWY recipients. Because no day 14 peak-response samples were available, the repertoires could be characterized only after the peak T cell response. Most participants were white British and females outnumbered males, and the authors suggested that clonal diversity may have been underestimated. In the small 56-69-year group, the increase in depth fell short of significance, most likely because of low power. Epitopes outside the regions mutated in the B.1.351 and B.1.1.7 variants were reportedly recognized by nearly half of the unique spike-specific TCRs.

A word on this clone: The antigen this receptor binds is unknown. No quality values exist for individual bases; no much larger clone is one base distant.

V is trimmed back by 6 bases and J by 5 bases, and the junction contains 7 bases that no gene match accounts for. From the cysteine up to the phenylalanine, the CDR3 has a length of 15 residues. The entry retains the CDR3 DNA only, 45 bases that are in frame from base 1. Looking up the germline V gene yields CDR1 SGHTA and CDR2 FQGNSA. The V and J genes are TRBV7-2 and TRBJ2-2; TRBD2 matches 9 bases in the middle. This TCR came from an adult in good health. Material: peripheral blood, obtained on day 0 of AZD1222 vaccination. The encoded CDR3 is CASRIAGAGTGELFF. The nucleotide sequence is TGTGCCAGCAGGATAGCGGGAGCAGGAACCGGGGAGCTGTTTTTT.